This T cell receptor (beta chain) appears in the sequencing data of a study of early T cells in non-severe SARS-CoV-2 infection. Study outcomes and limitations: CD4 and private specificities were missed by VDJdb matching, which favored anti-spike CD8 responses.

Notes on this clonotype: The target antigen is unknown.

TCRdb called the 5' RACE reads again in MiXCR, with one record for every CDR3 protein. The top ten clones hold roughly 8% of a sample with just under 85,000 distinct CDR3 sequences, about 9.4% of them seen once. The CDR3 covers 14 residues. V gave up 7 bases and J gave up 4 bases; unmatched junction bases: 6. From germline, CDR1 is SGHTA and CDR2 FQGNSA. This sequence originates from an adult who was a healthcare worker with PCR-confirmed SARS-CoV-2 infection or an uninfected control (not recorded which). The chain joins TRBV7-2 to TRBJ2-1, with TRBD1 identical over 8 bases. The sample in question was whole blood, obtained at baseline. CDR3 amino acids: CASTMDRAYNEQFF. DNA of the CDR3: TGTGCCAGCACCATGGACAGGGCTTACAATGAGCAGTTCTTC. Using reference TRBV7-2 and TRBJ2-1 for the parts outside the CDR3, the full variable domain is GAGVSQSPSNKVTEKGKDVELRCDPISGHTALYWYRQSLGQGLEFLIYFQGNSAPDKSGLPSDRFSAERTGGSVSTLTIQRTQQEDSAVYLCASTMDRAYNEQFFGPGTRLTVL.